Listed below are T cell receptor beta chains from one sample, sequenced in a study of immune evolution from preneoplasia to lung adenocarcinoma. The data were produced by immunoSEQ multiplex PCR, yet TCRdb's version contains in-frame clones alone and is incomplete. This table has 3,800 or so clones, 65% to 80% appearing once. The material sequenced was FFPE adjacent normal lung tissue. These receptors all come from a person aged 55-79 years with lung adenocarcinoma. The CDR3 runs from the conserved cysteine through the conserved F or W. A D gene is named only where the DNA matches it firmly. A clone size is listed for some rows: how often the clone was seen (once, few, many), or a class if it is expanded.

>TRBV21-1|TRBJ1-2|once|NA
TGTGCCAGCAGCAAAGGGGCAGGGGGCGGGAATGGCTACACCTTC
CASSKGAGGGNGYTF
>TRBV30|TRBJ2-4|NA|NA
TGTGCCTGGAGTGTAGATAGTTCGGCCAAAAACATTCAGTACTTC
CAWSVDSSAKNIQYF
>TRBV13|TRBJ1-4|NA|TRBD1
TGTGCCAGCAGCCTGGGACAGGGGGGTCGGGCGTCTAATGAAAAACTGTTTTTT
CASSLGQGGRASNEKLFF
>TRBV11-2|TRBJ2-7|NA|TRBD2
TGTGCCAGCAGCTGGGAGGGCTCGCCTTACCGATACGAGCAGTACTTC
CASSWEGSPYRYEQYF
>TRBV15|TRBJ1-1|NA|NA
TGTGCCACAAAGACAGCTACGATGAACACTGAAGCTTTCTTT
CATKTATMNTEAFF
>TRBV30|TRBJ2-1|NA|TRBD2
TGTGCCTGGAGTGTAAGCGGGAGGGGCTCCTACAATGAGCAGTTCTTC
CAWSVSGRGSYNEQFF
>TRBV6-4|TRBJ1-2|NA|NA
TGTGCCGCCCCTCGACGAGGAGGGGCTAACTATGGCTACACCTTC
CAAPRRGGANYGYTF
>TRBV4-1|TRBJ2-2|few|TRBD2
TGCGCCAGCAGCCAAGCCCGGGGGGAGCAGGCACGAAGGGCCGGGGAGCTGTTTTTT
CASSQARGEQARRAGELFF
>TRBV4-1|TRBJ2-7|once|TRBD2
TGCGCCAGCAGCCGGTGGGTGGAGCTAGCGGGAGGTTCCTACGAGCAGTACTTC
CASSRWVELAGGSYEQYF
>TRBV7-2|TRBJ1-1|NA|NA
TGTGCCAGCAGCTTCCTGGGAGTCACTGAAGCTTTCTTT
CASSFLGVTEAFF
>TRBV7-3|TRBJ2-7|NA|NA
TGTGCCAGCAGGCGCTTCGACATAGGTGCAGACGAGCAGTACTTC
CASRRFDIGADEQYF
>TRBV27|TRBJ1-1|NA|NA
TGTGCCAGCAGTTTATCAGTAGGGGTCACTGAAGCTTTCTTT
CASSLSVGVTEAFF
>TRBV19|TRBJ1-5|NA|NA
TGTGCCAGTAAGGCGCAAGGGCGAGGCAATCAGCCCCAGCATTTT
CASKAQGRGNQPQHF
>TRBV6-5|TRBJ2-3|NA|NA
TGTGCCAGCAGTACCCGACTAGTTGGGTGGGATACGCAGTATTTT
CASSTRLVGWDTQYF
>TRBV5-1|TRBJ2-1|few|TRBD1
TGCGCCAGCAGCTCCGGGACAGGGGGCTGGGATGAGCAGTTCTTC
CASSSGTGGWDEQFF
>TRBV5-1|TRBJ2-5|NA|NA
TGCGCCAGCAGCTTGGATAGTATAAAGACCCAGTACTTC
CASSLDSIKTQYF
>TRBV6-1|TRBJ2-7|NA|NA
TGTGCCAGCAGTGAAGAAAGGGCAGGGGTTAGCTCCTACGAGCAGTACTTC
CASSEERAGVSSYEQYF
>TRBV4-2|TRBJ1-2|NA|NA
TGTGCCAGCAGCCCACCCACAGGGAACTATGGCTACACCTTC
CASSPPTGNYGYTF
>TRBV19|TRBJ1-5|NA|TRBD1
TGTGCCAGTAGTACCCGACAGGGGGCGGGTAGCAATCAGCCCCAGCATTTT
CASSTRQGAGSNQPQHF
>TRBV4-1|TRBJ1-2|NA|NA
TGCGCCAGCAGCAGCACCCTCTATGGCTACACCTTC
CASSSTLYGYTF
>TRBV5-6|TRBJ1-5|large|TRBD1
TGTGCCAGCAGTTATTACACAGGGGGCGGCAATCAGCCCCAGCATTTT
CASSYYTGGGNQPQHF
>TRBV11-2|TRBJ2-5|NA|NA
TGTGCCAGCAGCCCGCGTGGTGGGACTGGCGAGACCCAGTACTTC
CASSPRGGTGETQYF
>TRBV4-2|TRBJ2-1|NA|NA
TGTGCCAGCAGCCAGGGGAGCGCGACCGGCAATGAGCAGTTCTTC
CASSQGSATGNEQFF
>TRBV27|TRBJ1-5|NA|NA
TGTGCCAGCAGACACCGTAGCAATCAGCCCCAGCATTTT
CASRHRSNQPQHF
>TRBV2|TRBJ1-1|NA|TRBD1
TGTGCCAGGCAGGGGGCGGGAGCTTTCTTT
CARQGAGAFF
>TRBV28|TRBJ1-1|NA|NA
TGTGCCAGCAGCCCGGGCGCATTGAACACTGAAGCTTTCTTT
CASSPGALNTEAFF
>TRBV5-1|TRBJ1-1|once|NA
TGCGCCAGCGGCCTTTGGCAGGGAAGCACTGAAGCTTTCTTT
CASGLWQGSTEAFF
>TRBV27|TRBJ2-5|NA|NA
TGTGCCAGCAGTAGAGGGTCCGAGGGGGAAGAGACCCAGTACTTC
CASSRGSEGEETQYF
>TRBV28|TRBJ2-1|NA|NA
TGTGCCAGCAGTCGCCTGGGACATGAAAATGAGCAGTTCTTC
CASSRLGHENEQFF
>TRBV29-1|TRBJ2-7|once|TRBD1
TGCAGCGTACGGACAGGGGAAAAGGCATCCTACGAGCAGTACTTC
CSVRTGEKASYEQYF
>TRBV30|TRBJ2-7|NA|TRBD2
TGTGCCTGGAGTGTACTAGCGGCCTACGAGCAGTACTTC
CAWSVLAAYEQYF
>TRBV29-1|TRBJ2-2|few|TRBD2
TGCAGCGTTGGGGGGGGCACCGGGGAGCTGTTTTTT
CSVGGGTGELFF
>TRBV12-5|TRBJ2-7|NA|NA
TGTGCTAGTGGTACAGGTGGCGAGCAGTACTTC
CASGTGGEQYF
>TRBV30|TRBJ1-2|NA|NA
TGTGCCTGGAGTGTACAGGGAGGCTATGGCTACACCTTC
CAWSVQGGYGYTF
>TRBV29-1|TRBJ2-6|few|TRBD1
TGCAGCGCCTCAGGGGGGACAGGGGGCCTCTCTGGGGCCAACGTCCTGACTTTC
CSASGGTGGLSGANVLTF
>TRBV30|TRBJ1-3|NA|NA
TGTGCCTGGAGTGGGGGGATAGTAACTGGAAACACCATATATTTT
CAWSGGIVTGNTIYF
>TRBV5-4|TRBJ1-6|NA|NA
TGTGCCAGCAGCTTGGACCCAGATTATAATTCACCCCTCCACTTT
CASSLDPDYNSPLHF
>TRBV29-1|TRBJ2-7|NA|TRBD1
TGCAGCGTTCGACAGGGGGCCGAGCAGTACTTC
CSVRQGAEQYF
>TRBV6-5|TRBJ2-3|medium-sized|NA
TGTGCCAGCATAGGTTCGAGCAGCACAGATACGCAGTATTTT
CASIGSSSTDTQYF
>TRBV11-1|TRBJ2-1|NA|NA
TGTGCCAGCAGCTTAGGGGAGGGGGGACAGTTCTTC
CASSLGEGGQFF
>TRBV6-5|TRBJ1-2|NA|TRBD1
TGTGCCAGCAGGGAGACGACAGGGGAAAACTATGGCTACACCTTC
CASRETTGENYGYTF
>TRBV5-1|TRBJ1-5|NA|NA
TGCGCCAGCAGCTCCTACTATGGTCAGCCCCAGCATTTT
CASSSYYGQPQHF
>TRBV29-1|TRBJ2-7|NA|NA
TGCAGCGTTCGGACTGGATGGGAGCAGTACTTC
CSVRTGWEQYF
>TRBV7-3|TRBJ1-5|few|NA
TGTGCCAGCAGCGCCAGGGCCGGGACCGATAGCAATCAGCCCCAGCATTTT
CASSARAGTDSNQPQHF
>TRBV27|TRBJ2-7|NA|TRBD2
TGTGCCAGCAGTTTTCGGGAGGGCCCCTACGAGCAGTACTTC
CASSFREGPYEQYF
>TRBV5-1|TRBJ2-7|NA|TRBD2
TGCGCCAGCAGACTAGAGCGGGGCTCCTACGAGCAGTACTTC
CASRLERGSYEQYF
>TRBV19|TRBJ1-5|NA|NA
TGTGCCAGTAGTACGGACGGGGGAAATCAGCCCCAGCATTTT
CASSTDGGNQPQHF
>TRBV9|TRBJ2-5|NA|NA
TGTGCCAGCAGCGGGGGACAGCAGGGGGGAGAGACCCAGTACTTC
CASSGGQQGGETQYF
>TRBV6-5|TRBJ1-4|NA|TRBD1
TGTGCCAGCAGTCAGGACAGGGAAAAACTGTTTTTT
CASSQDREKLFF
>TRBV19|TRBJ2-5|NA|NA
TGTGCCAGTAGATCAACTAGCCCAGGAGAGACCCAGTACTTC
CASRSTSPGETQYF
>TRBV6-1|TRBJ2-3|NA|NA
TGTGCCAGCAGTGAAGGGAACAGGGGCACAGATACGCAGTATTTT
CASSEGNRGTDTQYF
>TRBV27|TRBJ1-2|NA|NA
TGTGCCAGCAGTTTATTCGCAGGCAATACCCATACATATGGCTACACCTTC
CASSLFAGNTHTYGYTF
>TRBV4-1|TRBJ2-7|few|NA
TGCGCCAGCAGCCCGGCGGGGTCGGCTAGCTCCTACGAGCAGTACTTC
CASSPAGSASSYEQYF
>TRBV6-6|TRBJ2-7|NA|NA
TGTGCCAGCAGTTCTGACTCCGAGCAGTACTTC
CASSSDSEQYF